This record looks at one T cell receptor (beta chain) sequence and its context. V shed 1 base and J 0 bases; nucleotides not matched to a gene: 5. Germline V gives CDR1 SEHNR, CDR2 FQNEAQ (reference sequence). CDR3 length: 17 residues. In the original analysis: From reference gene primer amplification, estimates of nucleated cell counts were derived. Clones were read by immunoSEQ multiplex PCR, and TCRdb kept only the in-frame ones, dropping some. The DNA gave D and trimming, while V, J and clone size come from that table. The sample yields 150,000 to 180,000 clones, around 85% seen once. The sample belongs to a study of blood T cell repertoires in COVID-19. Looking at the study overall: Samples came from the United States, Italy and Spain, spanning acute and convalescent COVID-19. Sample material is recorded as cDNA or gDNA derived from T cells, B-cell-depleted T cells, or PBMCs.

Sample: peripheral blood. This TCR came from a woman aged 70-85 years with acute or convalescent COVID-19. The chain links TRBV7-9 to TRBJ1-1; TRBD1 aligns across 10 bases. The CDR3 loop reads CASSLGDRGRLNTEAFF. For the CDR3, the DNA is TGTGCCAGCAGCTTAGGTGACAGGGGGCGACTGAACACTGAAGCTTTCTTT.